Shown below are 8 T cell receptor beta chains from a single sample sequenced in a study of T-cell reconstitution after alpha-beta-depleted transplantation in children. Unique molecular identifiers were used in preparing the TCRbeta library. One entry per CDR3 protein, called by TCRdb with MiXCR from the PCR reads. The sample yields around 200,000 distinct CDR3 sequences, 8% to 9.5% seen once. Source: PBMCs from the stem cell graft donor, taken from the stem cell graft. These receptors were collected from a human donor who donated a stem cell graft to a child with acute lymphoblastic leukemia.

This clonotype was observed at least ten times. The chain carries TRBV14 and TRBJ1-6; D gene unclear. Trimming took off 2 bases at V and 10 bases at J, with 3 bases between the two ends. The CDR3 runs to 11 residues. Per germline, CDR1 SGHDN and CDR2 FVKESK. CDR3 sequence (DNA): TGTGCCAGCAGCCAAAAATCACCCCTCCACTTT. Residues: CASSQKSPLHF. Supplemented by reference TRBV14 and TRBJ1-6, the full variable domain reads EAGVTQFPSHSVIEKGQTVTLRCDPISGHDNLYWYRRVMGKEIKFLLHFVKESKQDESGMPNNRFLAERTGGTYSTLKVQPAELEDSGVYFCASSQKSPLHFGNGTRLTVT.

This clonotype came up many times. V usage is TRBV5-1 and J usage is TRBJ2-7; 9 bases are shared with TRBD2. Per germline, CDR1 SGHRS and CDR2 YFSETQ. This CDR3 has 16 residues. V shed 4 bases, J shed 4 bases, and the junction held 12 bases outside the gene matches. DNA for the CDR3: TGCGCCAGCAGCCCCAAAGGACTAGCGAACGCTTACGAGCAGTACTTC. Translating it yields CASSPKGLANAYEQYF.

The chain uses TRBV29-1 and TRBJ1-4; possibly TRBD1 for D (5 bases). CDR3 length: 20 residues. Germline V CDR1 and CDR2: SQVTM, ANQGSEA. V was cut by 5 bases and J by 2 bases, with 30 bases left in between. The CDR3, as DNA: TGCAGCGTTATTGGGACCGGGACCTCGTCACATATGATCACTAATGAAAAACTGTTTTTT. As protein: CSVIGTGTSSHMITNEKLFF.

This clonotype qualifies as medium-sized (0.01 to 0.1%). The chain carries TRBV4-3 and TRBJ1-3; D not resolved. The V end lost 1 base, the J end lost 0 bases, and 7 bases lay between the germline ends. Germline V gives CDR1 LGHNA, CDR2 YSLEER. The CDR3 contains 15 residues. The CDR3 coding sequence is TGCGCCAGCAGCCAAGGCCAGTACTCTGGAAACACCATATATTTT. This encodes CASSQGQYSGNTIYF.

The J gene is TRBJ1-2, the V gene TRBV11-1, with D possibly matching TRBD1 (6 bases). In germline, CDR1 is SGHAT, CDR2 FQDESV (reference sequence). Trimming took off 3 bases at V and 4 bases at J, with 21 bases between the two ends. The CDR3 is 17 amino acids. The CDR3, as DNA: TGTGCCAGCAGCTTGGCGGACAGATCGCTACAACTCTATGGCTACACCTTC. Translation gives CASSLADRSLQLYGYTF.

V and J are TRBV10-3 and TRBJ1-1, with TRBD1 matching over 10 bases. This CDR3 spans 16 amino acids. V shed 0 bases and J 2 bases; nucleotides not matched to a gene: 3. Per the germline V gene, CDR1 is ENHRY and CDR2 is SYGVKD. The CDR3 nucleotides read TGTGCCATCAGTGAGTCGACAGGGGGCCTAAACACTGAAGCTTTCTTT. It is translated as CAISESTGGLNTEAFF.

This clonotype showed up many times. For the CDR3, the DNA is TGTGCCAGCAGAAAAACGGGACAGAGTTTTCAGACCCAGTACTTC. It codes for CASRKTGQSFQTQYF. V and J are TRBV6-2 or TRBV6-3 and TRBJ2-5; 7 positions match TRBD1. The CDR3 sequence is 15 residues long. Germline CDR1 and CDR2: MNHEY and SVGEGT. Trimming removed 6 bases from V and 6 bases from J; junction bases left unmatched: 13.

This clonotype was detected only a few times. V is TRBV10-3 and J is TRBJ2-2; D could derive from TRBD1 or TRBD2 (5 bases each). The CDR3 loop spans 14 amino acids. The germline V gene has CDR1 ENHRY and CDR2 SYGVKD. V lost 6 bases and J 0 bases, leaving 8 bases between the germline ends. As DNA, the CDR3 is TGTGCCATCAGCGGGACGCCGAACACCGGGGAGCTGTTTTTT. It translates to CAISGTPNTGELFF.